Listed here are 30 T cell receptor beta chains from one sample, sequenced in a study of T cells in Graves' hyperthyroidism and ophthalmopathy. Amplified TCR beta CDR3 regions came from RNA transcripts. First-round RT-PCR with HTBI primers amplified the TCR CDR3 region. TCRdb ran MiXCR on the multiplex PCR reads and lists one entry per CDR3 protein. The sample holds more than 500,000 distinct CDR3 sequences, less than 15% seen once. Sample: blood. These receptors were collected from a woman between 40 and 50 years old with Graves' hyperthyroidism.

This clonotype appeared many times. The chain is built from TRBV4-1 and TRBJ2-3, with 7 bases fitting TRBD1. The germline V gene has CDR1 MGHRA and CDR2 YSYEKL. The CDR3 spans 18 residues. V was pared by 0 bases and J by 2 bases, with 11 bases of the junction left unmatched. CDR3 sequence: CASSQDIVQGTFTDTQYF. The CDR3 DNA is TGCGCCAGCAGCCAAGATATAGTACAGGGGACCTTCACAGATACGCAGTATTTT.

Ten or more counts support this clonotype. The chain employs TRBV28 and TRBJ1-5; 8 nucleotides agree with TRBD1. The CDR3 is made up of 16 amino acids. With 1 base clipped from V and 2 bases from J, the junction kept 4 bases outside the gene matches. The V gene's germline CDR1 is MDHEN and CDR2 SYDVKM. DNA for the CDR3: TGTGCCAGCAGTTTATTGGCGGGACAGGGCAATCAGCCCCAGCATTTT. Protein sequence: CASSLLAGQGNQPQHF.

The chain has TRBV19 and TRBJ1-5, with a tentative D call TRBD1 (6 bases). Germline values: CDR1 LNHDA, CDR2 SQIVND (reference sequence). Deletions cut 4 bases from V and 2 bases from J, with 9 bases between. The CDR3 is made up of 14 amino acids. CDR3 in amino acids: CASSTRQGNQPQHF. CDR3 DNA sequence: TGTGCCAGTAGTACCCGACAGGGCAATCAGCCCCAGCATTTT.

This clonotype appeared many times. This chain joins TRBV18 and TRBJ2-3; perhaps TRBD2 as D (6 bases). V lost 1 base and J 0 bases, leaving 8 bases between the germline ends. This CDR3 is built from 15 residues. Germline V gives CDR1 KGHSH, CDR2 LQKENI. DNA of the CDR3: TGTGCCAGCTCACCACTAGCGGCAAGCACAGATACGCAGTATTTT. Translating gives CASSPLAASTDTQYF.

This clonotype showed up many times. The J gene is TRBJ2-5, the V gene TRBV28; maybe TRBD2 (6 bases). From germline, CDR1 is MDHEN and CDR2 SYDVKM. The germline V and J ends were trimmed by 6 bases and 6 bases, with 11 bases remaining between them. This CDR3 has 12 residues. Here the CDR3 DNA reads TGTGCCAGCAGCTTTGGGGGGAAGACCCAGTACTTC. This gives the protein CASSFGGKTQYF. Full variable domain (rest looked up from reference TRBV28 and TRBJ2-5): DVKVTQSSRYLVKRTGEKVFLECVQDMDHENMFWYRQDPGLGLRLIYFSYDVKMKEKGDIPEGYSVSREKKERFSLILESASTNQTSMYLCASSFGGKTQYFGPGTRLLVL.

This clonotype was counted ten times or more. J is TRBJ2-1 and V is TRBV2; 10 nucleotides match TRBD1. Unmatched junction bases numbered 9, after V lost 5 bases and J lost 5 bases. The CDR3 runs to 16 residues. The V gene's germline CDR1 is SNHLY and CDR2 FYNNEI. The CDR3 DNA follows: TGTGCCAGCAGTCTCTCGACAGGGGGCGTCGACAATGAGCAGTTCTTC. Protein sequence: CASSLSTGGVDNEQFF. The full variable domain, rest sourced from reference TRBV2 and TRBJ2-1, is EPEVTQTPSHQVTQMGQEVILRCVPISNHLYFYWYRQILGQKVEFLVSFYNNEISEKSEIFDDQFSVERPDGSNFTLKIRSTKLEDSAMYFCASSLSTGGVDNEQFFGPGTRLTVL.

The CDR3 sequence: CATSSGAGGETQYF. CDR3 sequence (DNA): TGTGCCACCAGCAGCGGAGCGGGAGGGGAGACCCAGTACTTC. The genes are TRBV15 and TRBJ2-5; 10 bases line up with TRBD2. V gave up 3 bases and J gave up 5 bases; unmatched junction bases: 3. Germline V lookup: CDR1 LNHNV, CDR2 YYDKDF (reference sequence). The CDR3 runs 14 residues.

In its sample, this clonotype was seen many times. The gene calls are TRBV28 and TRBJ1-5, with D unresolved. Per the germline V gene, CDR1 is MDHEN and CDR2 is SYDVKM. V lost 2 bases and J lost 3, with 17 bases in between. CDR3 length: 17 amino acids. This chain's CDR3 is CASSLEMDRGSNQPQHF. The CDR3 DNA follows: TGTGCCAGCAGTTTAGAGATGGATCGAGGTTCCAATCAGCCCCAGCATTTT.

This clonotype was seen many times. This chain links TRBV3-1 with TRBJ2-5; D might be TRBD2 (5 bases). Trimming shortened V by 2 bases and J by 2 bases, and 6 bases separated the two germline ends. The CDR3 consists of 13 residues. The germline V gene encodes CDR1 LGHDT and CDR2 YNNKEL (reference sequence). CDR3 residues: CASSQREQETQYF. In nucleotides, the CDR3 is TGTGCCAGCAGCCAACGGGAACAAGAGACCCAGTACTTC.

In its sample, this clonotype was seen a few times. This chain connects TRBV6-2 or TRBV6-3 to TRBJ2-7, with 11 bases fitting TRBD2. V gave up 6 bases and J gave up 1 base; unmatched junction bases: 8. The CDR3 has 16 residues. Germline values: CDR1 MNHEY, CDR2 SVGEGT. This chain's CDR3 is CASSKTGTSGSYEQYF. The DNA for the CDR3 is TGTGCCAGCAGCAAAACCGGGACTAGCGGTTCCTACGAGCAGTACTTC.

This clonotype was seen repeatedly, ten times or more. The chain couples TRBV28 to TRBJ2-1; TRBD1 is a possible D gene (6 bases). Germline V CDR1 and CDR2: MDHEN, SYDVKM. This CDR3 is built from 15 residues. V was clipped by 7 bases and J by 0 bases, with 13 bases between them. CDR3 in DNA: TGTGCCAGCACTCGACAGGACCTCTCCTACAATGAGCAGTTCTTC. Translated: CASTRQDLSYNEQFF.

The chain links TRBV19 to TRBJ2-1; TRBD2 agrees at 10 bases. V shed 7 bases and J 5 bases; nucleotides not matched to a gene: 8. CDR3 length: 15 amino acids. The germline V gene has CDR1 LNHDA and CDR2 SQIVND (reference sequence). The CDR3 nucleotides are TGTGCCAGTATGACTAGCGGGCTGAACGACAATGAGCAGTTCTTC. It specifies CASMTSGLNDNEQFF.

This clonotype was recorded many times. The chain couples TRBV27 to TRBJ2-5, with D perhaps matching TRBD2 (5 bases). CDR1 is MNHEY and CDR2 is SMNVEV in the germline V gene (reference sequence). Trimming left V 6 bases short and J 2 bases short, with 13 bases between. The CDR3 length is 14 residues. The CDR3 sequence is CASSPSGNQETQYF. The DNA for the CDR3 is TGTGCCAGCAGCCCCTCCGGGAATCAAGAGACCCAGTACTTC.

This clonotype was seen at least ten times. The chain carries TRBV28 and TRBJ2-7; 10 positions agree with TRBD2. Germline CDR1 is MDHEN and CDR2 is SYDVKM. The CDR3 totals 15 residues. V trimming: 4 bases; J trimming: 4 bases; junction bases outside the gene matches: 7. CDR3 DNA sequence: TGTGCCAGCAGTTCCCCAGCGGGAGGGCCGTACGAGCAGTACTTC. It codes for CASSSPAGGPYEQYF.

This clonotype was recorded at least ten times. This chain links TRBV18 with TRBJ2-5; 7 bases map to TRBD2. After removal of 2 bases from V and 2 bases from J, the junction contained 2 bases not matched to a gene. The germline V gene encodes CDR1 KGHSH and CDR2 LQKENI. The CDR3 is 14 amino acids. The CDR3 sequence is CASSPWGGQETQYF. The DNA for the CDR3 is TGTGCCAGCTCACCATGGGGAGGGCAAGAGACCCAGTACTTC. The full variable domain, rest sourced from reference TRBV18 and TRBJ2-5, is NAGVMQNPRHLVRRRGQEARLRCSPMKGHSHVYWYRQLPEEGLKFMVYLQKENIIDESGMPKERFSAEFPKEGPSILRIQQVVRGDSAAYFCASSPWGGQETQYFGPGTRLLVL.

Details on this clonotype: A read error may account for a junction end that differs from germline. The V call is TRBV5-1, the J call TRBJ1-3; D unresolved. Germline CDR1 is SGHRS and CDR2 is YFSETQ. The CDR3 sequence is 13 residues long. This CDR3 is CASSLLLPNTIYF. The CDR3, as DNA: TGTGCCAGCAGCTTGTTATTGCCCAACACCATATATTTT.

About this clonotype: Being one base from a much bigger clone, this may be a read error. This chain connects TRBV3-1 to TRBJ2-1; 13 bases are shared with TRBD2. Germline V gene sequence: CDR1 LGHDT, CDR2 YNNKEL (reference sequence). The length of the CDR3 is 21 residues. V gave up 3 bases and J gave up 6 bases; unmatched junction bases: 20. CDR3 protein: CASSHDRLGTSGIRLPNEQFF. The DNA of the CDR3 is TGTGCCAGCAGCCATGACCGCCTCGGGACTAGCGGGATCCGACTGCCCAATGAGCAGTTCTTC.

For this clonotype: A clone one base away is much larger, so this may be a read error. The chain is built from TRBV20-1 and TRBJ2-3; 11 bases are a match to TRBD1. The CDR3 sequence is 17 residues long. The V segment lost 5 bases and the J segment 1 base; nucleotides outside the gene matches: 11. Germline V CDR1 and CDR2: DFQATT, SNEGSKA (reference sequence). CDR3 DNA sequence: TGCAGTGCTGGAGGGCTCGGACAGGGGGCCCGCACAGATACGCAGTATTTT. Translating it yields CSAGGLGQGARTDTQYF.

This clonotype came up a few times. The chain combines TRBV5-1 with TRBJ2-7; 7 positions match TRBD1. The germline V gene encodes CDR1 SGHRS and CDR2 YFSETQ. After removal of 4 bases from V and 2 bases from J, the junction contained 9 bases not matched to a gene. CDR3 length equals 15 residues. As DNA, the CDR3 is TGCGCCAGCAGCACCGGACAGGCCCTAACCTACGAGCAGTACTTC. Its protein is CASSTGQALTYEQYF.

This clonotype was recorded at least ten times. The V call is TRBV28, the J call TRBJ1-1; 9 bases agree with TRBD1. Germline V lookup: CDR1 MDHEN, CDR2 SYDVKM. The J segment lost 11 bases and the V segment lost 7 bases, leaving 11 bases of the junction unmatched. The CDR3 consists of 13 residues. The DNA for the CDR3 is TGTGCCAGCACCATACCGGGACAGGGTACGGCTTTCTTT. It translates to CASTIPGQGTAFF.

This clonotype was seen many times. V and J are TRBV6-1 and TRBJ2-5; D tentatively reads TRBD1 or TRBD2 (5 bases each). The CDR3 is 15 amino acids. Per the germline V gene, CDR1 is MNHNS and CDR2 is SASEGT. Trimming shortened V by 6 bases and J by 5 bases, and 19 bases separated the two germline ends. The chain's CDR3 is CASRRPDTPGETQYF. The CDR3 DNA is TGTGCCAGCAGAAGACCGGACACCCCGGGGGAGACCCAGTACTTC.

The genes are TRBV5-1 and TRBJ2-2, with 11 nucleotides matching TRBD2. The CDR3 consists of 16 residues. The germline gives CDR1 SGHRS, CDR2 YFSETQ. With V trimmed by 3 bases and J by 4 bases, 5 bases remained unmatched. The CDR3 sequence: CASSWGLAGGTGELFF. The CDR3 nucleotides are TGCGCCAGCAGCTGGGGTCTAGCGGGAGGCACCGGGGAGCTGTTTTTT.

This clonotype was detected many times. This rearrangement joins TRBV29-1 to TRBJ2-3; TRBD1 aligns across 9 bases. This CDR3 contains 15 residues. V lost 3 bases to trimming and J lost 2 bases; unmatched junction nucleotides: 6. Germline V CDR1 and CDR2: SQVTM, ANQGSEA. For the CDR3, the DNA is TGCAGCGTTGAGACCGGGACAGGGTACACAGATACGCAGTATTTT. Protein sequence: CSVETGTGYTDTQYF.

This clonotype was seen at least ten times. The chain joins TRBV20-1 to TRBJ2-1; 8 bases are a match to TRBD2. V shed 4 bases and J 5 bases; nucleotides not matched to a gene: 13. Germline CDR1 is DFQATT and CDR2 is SNEGSKA (reference sequence). CDR3 length equals 16 residues. For the CDR3, the DNA is TGCAGTGCTAATAGCGGGAATTCTAGACCCAACAATGAGCAGTTCTTC. It specifies CSANSGNSRPNNEQFF.

In this sample, this clonotype turned up a few times. The gene calls are TRBV28 and TRBJ1-2, with a tentative D call TRBD1 (6 bases). Germline CDR1 reads MDHEN; CDR2 reads SYDVKM. V lost 3 bases, J lost 3 bases, and 14 bases lay in between. This CDR3 is built from 15 residues. The CDR3 sequence: CASSLSGAPYYGYTF. CDR3 sequence (DNA): TGTGCCAGCAGTTTGTCGGGGGCGCCTTACTATGGCTACACCTTC.

This clonotype was observed many times. The chain has TRBV5-1 and TRBJ2-3, with 11 bases lining up with TRBD1. This CDR3 has 15 residues. V was pared by 9 bases and J by 6 bases, with 12 bases of the junction left unmatched. Germline values: CDR1 SGHRS, CDR2 YFSETQ. In nucleotides, the CDR3 is TGCGCCACCTACCACGGGACAGGGGGATCCGATACGCAGTATTTT. It encodes CATYHGTGGSDTQYF.

This clonotype appeared many times. The chain has TRBV20-1 and TRBJ1-1; TRBD1 matches at 9 bases. Trimming removed 5 bases from V and 3 bases from J; junction bases left unmatched: 1. Per the germline V gene, CDR1 is DFQATT and CDR2 is SNEGSKA (reference sequence). This CDR3 spans 12 amino acids. The CDR3 DNA reads TGCAGTGCTTGGACAGGGGACACTGAAGCTTTCTTT. Amino acid sequence: CSAWTGDTEAFF.

V and J are TRBV12-3 or TRBV12-4 and TRBJ2-1; 9 nucleotides line up with TRBD2. This CDR3 has 17 residues. With 6 bases clipped from V and 4 bases from J, the junction kept 13 bases outside the gene matches. The CDR3 here is CASRESAGGPKYNEQFF. In nucleotides, the CDR3 is TGTGCCAGCAGAGAATCGGCGGGAGGGCCTAAATACAATGAGCAGTTCTTC.

J is TRBJ1-1 and V is TRBV2; 9 bases map to TRBD1. Losses at the gene ends were 9 bases for V and 6 bases for J; bases not matched to a gene: 5. The germline V gene encodes CDR1 SNHLY and CDR2 FYNNEI. The CDR3 sequence is 12 residues long. The CDR3 nucleotides read TGTGCCAGAGGGACAGGGCGGGCTGAAGCTTTCTTT. It translates to CARGTGRAEAFF.

As concerns this clonotype: This clone may be a read error of a much larger clone one base away. Here the CDR3 DNA reads TGTGCCAGCAGTTTATGGGCGATGAACACTGGAGCTTTCTTT. Residues: CASSLWAMNTGAFF. The genes are TRBV28 and TRBJ1-1; D gene unclear. This CDR3 comprises 14 residues. The germline V gene encodes CDR1 MDHEN and CDR2 SYDVKM.